The clone carrying this T cell receptor (beta chain) was seen a handful of times. Its antigen is undetermined. The data belong to a study of read filtering for tumor transcriptome and immune sequencing. The study, taken as a whole, reports: Correlation between methods rose after single-read clonotypes were removed.

Molecular barcoded adaptors covering alpha/delta and beta/gamma chains were used on approximately 440 ng RNA. TCRdb called the reads again in MiXCR, with one record for every CDR3 protein. Of 30,000 to 45,000 distinct CDR3 sequences in the sample, more than 13% are singletons; the top ten hold around 7%. After removal of 0 bases from V and 5 bases from J, the junction contained 10 bases not matched to a gene. In germline, CDR1 is WSHSY, CDR2 SAAADI. This CDR3 has 16 residues. The TCR comes from a donor at least 40 years old with multiple myeloma. The V and J genes are TRBV10-2 and TRBJ2-7; 7 nucleotides agree with TRBD1. Sequenced material: a population of CD138-negative cells sorted from bone marrow. The CDR3 DNA reads TGCGCCAGCAGTGAGTCGACAGGGCCCTTGTCGCACGAGCAGTACTTC. It encodes CASSESTGPLSHEQYF.